Only a few counts were recorded for the clone carrying this TCR beta chain. This sample stems from a study of blood T cell repertoires in COVID-19. Across the whole study: Acute and convalescent COVID-19 specimens originated in the United States, Italy and Spain. In each case, the material was cDNA or gDNA derived from T cells, B-cell-depleted T cells, or PBMCs.

In the original processing: Amplification of reference gene primers was used by the study to estimate nucleated cell counts. Profiling relied on immunoSEQ multiplex PCR, and the TCRdb table lists in-frame clones only, not all of them. The V and J calls and clone size come from that table; D and trimming were worked out from the DNA. Here the sample spans 200,000 to 250,000 clones, 92% being singletons. The sample comprised peripheral blood. The clonotype comes from a man aged 25-45 years with acute or convalescent COVID-19.

CDR3 DNA: TGTGCCAGCAGCCACTGGGGGACACGCAACACCTACGAGCAGTACTTC. Its protein is CASSHWGTRNTYEQYF. The gene calls are TRBV14 and TRBJ2-7; D perhaps matches TRBD1 (6 bases). The CDR3 is 16 residues long. The germline CDR1 and CDR2 sequences are SGHDN and FVKESK. Trimming took 3 bases from V and 2 from J, leaving 17 bases between them. Combining the CDR3 with reference TRBV14 and TRBJ2-7 gives the whole variable domain EAGVTQFPSHSVIEKGQTVTLRCDPISGHDNLYWYRRVMGKEIKFLLHFVKESKQDESGMPNNRFLAERTGGTYSTLKVQPAELEDSGVYFCASSHWGTRNTYEQYFGPGTRLTVT.